The rows below give T cell receptor beta chains drawn from one sample of a study of CD8 T cells in Susac syndrome. One entry per CDR3 protein, called by TCRdb with MiXCR from the immunoSEQ multiplex PCR reads. The sample has some 120,000 distinct CDR3 sequences, more than 75% seen once. The sequenced material came from CD8+ T cells from PBMCs. Receptors originate from a human donor with multiple sclerosis. The CDR3 runs from the conserved cysteine through the conserved F or W. The order of the fields is clone size, V gene, D gene, J gene, CDR3 DNA, CDR3 protein. A D gene is named only where the DNA matches it firmly. Only part of the rows carry a size: once, few, many, or a class if the clone is expanded.

.,TRBV10-3,.,TRBJ2-7,TGTGCCATCAGTGAGCCCGGGACCGAGACGAGGGAGCAGTACTTC,CAISEPGTETREQYF
.,TRBV2,.,TRBJ2-1,TGTGCCGCTTGGACAGAGAGCTCCTACAATGAGCAGTTCTTC,CAAWTESSYNEQFF
.,TRBV12-5,.,TRBJ2-1,TGTGCTAGTGGTTTGGGGGAAAATGAGCAGTTCTTC,CASGLGENEQFF
few,TRBV7-3,TRBD2,TRBJ2-1,TGTGCCAGCAGCTTAGCGTACGGCGGGAGATTGAATGAGCAGTTCTTC,CASSLAYGGRLNEQFF
.,TRBV9,TRBD2,TRBJ2-3,TGTGCCAGCAGCGTAGAATTAGCGGGAGAGGATACGCAGTATTTT,CASSVELAGEDTQYF
.,TRBV6-1,.,TRBJ1-5,TGTGCCAGCAGTGAAGCGTGGAGCAATCAGCCCCAGCATTTT,CASSEAWSNQPQHF
.,TRBV29-1,TRBD1,TRBJ2-7,TGCAGCGTTGAAGTAGGGACAGGGGATCGCTACGAGCAGTACTTC,CSVEVGTGDRYEQYF
.,TRBV20-1,TRBD2,TRBJ2-1,TGCAGTTTACAGAGCGGGGCCTATAGTGGTTACAATGAGCAGTTCTTC,CSLQSGAYSGYNEQFF
.,TRBV6-5,TRBD1,TRBJ2-7,TGTGCCAGCAGTTCCGGGACAGGAAATTCCTACGAGCAGTACTTC,CASSSGTGNSYEQYF
.,TRBV20-1,.,TRBJ2-2,TGCAGTGCTAAGCATGCGAACACCGGGGAGCTGTTTTTT,CSAKHANTGELFF
once,TRBV7-9,.,TRBJ1-3,TGTGCCAGCAGCCCCCCTCGTACAGAAAACACCATATATTTT,CASSPPRTENTIYF
.,TRBV6-1,.,TRBJ2-1,TGTGCCAGCAGCCCGGCCCGGGCAGGACTCCGAGAGGATGAGCAGTTCTTC,CASSPARAGLREDEQFF
.,TRBV12-3/TRBV12-4,TRBD1,TRBJ1-5,TGTGCCAGCAGCCTAACGCCCGGGACAGGGGTAAATCAGCCCCAGCATTTT,CASSLTPGTGVNQPQHF
.,TRBV24-1,.,TRBJ1-2,TGTGCCACCAGTGACCAGGGCAACTATGGCTACACCTTC,CATSDQGNYGYTF
.,TRBV27,.,TRBJ1-5,TGTGCCAGCACCTCAGGAGAGGGCCAGCCCCAGCATTTT,CASTSGEGQPQHF
.,TRBV27,.,TRBJ2-2,TGTGCCAGCAGGCCCCTGGACACCGGGGAGCTGTTTTTT,CASRPLDTGELFF
.,TRBV27,TRBD2,TRBJ2-7,TGTGCCACCTTCCCCAGCGGGAGGTCTGACGAGCAGTACTTC,CATFPSGRSDEQYF